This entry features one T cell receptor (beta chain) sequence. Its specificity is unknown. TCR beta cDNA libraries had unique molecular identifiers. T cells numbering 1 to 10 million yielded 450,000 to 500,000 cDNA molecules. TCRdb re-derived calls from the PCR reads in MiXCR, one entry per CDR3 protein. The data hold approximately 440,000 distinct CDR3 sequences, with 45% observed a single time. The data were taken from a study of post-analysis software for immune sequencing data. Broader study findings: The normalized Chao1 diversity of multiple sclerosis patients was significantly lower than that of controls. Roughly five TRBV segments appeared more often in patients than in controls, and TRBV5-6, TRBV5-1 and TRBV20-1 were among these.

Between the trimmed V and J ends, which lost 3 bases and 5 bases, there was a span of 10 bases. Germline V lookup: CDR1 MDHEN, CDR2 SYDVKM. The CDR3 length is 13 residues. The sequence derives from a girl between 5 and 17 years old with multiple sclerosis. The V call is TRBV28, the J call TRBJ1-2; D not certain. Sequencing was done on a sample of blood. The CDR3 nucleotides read TGTGCCAGCAGTTTCGGCAGCTGGTATGGCTACACCTTC. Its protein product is CASSFGSWYGYTF.